The entry that follows covers one TCR beta chain sequence. Study processing details: How many nucleated cells were present was estimated from reference gene primer amplification. Some clones are missing from TCRdb's copy, which holds only in-frame ones; the method was immunoSEQ multiplex PCR. V and J calls and clone size follow that table, whereas D and trimming were derived from the DNA. The sample lists 200,000 or so clones, just under 85% occurring once. The CDR3 has 16 residues. The V gene lost 0 bases and the J gene lost 3 bases, with 14 bases spanning the gap. Germline CDR1 and CDR2: SGHTA and FQGNSA. This record belongs to a study of blood T cell repertoires in COVID-19. Study details: The origin of the acute and convalescent COVID-19 samples was the United States, Italy and Spain.

During active infection, Seattle patients enrolled and were then monitored through disease. Specimen: peripheral blood. The V gene is TRBV7-2, the J gene TRBJ1-2, with D maybe TRBD1 (6 bases). This receptor was identified in a man between 60 and 70 years old with COVID-19, enrolled during active disease. CDR3: CASSLAFQGKDYGYTF. Here the CDR3 DNA reads TGTGCCAGCAGCTTAGCGTTCCAGGGGAAGGACTATGGCTACACCTTC.